This TCR beta chain comes out of a study of blood T cell repertoires in COVID-19. Study-level information: Material from acute and convalescent COVID-19 was sourced from the United States, Italy and Spain.

This clone has a single count. This CDR3 contains 15 residues. The ends were cut back, 0 bases at V and 0 bases at J, with 6 bases in the middle. Germline lookup yields CDR1 LGHNA and CDR2 YNFKEQ. The data were produced by immunoSEQ multiplex PCR, yet TCRdb's version contains in-frame clones alone and is incomplete. The data contain about 110,000 clones, 85% of them seen just once; the ten biggest clones take up 2.1%. The chain is built from TRBV4-2 and TRBJ1-3; D not resolved. This receptor was obtained from a human donor in a cohort sampled during active COVID-19. Sequences were obtained from peripheral blood. The CDR3 sequence: CASSQDRFSGNTIYF. CDR3 in DNA: TGTGCCAGCAGCCAAGACAGGTTCTCTGGAAACACCATATATTTT.